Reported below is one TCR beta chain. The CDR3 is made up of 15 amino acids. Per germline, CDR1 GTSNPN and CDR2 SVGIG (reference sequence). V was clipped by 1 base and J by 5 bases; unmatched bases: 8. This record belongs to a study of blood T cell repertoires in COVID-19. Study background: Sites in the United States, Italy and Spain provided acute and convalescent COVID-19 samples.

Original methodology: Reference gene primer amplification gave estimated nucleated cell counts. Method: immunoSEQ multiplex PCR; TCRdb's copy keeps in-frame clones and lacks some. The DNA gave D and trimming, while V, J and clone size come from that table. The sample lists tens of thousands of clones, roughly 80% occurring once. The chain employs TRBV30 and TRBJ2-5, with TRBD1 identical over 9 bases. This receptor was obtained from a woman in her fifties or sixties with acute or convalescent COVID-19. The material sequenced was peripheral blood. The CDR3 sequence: CAWSEGTGIGETQYF. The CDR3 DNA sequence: TGTGCCTGGAGTGAAGGGACAGGGATCGGGGAGACCCAGTACTTC. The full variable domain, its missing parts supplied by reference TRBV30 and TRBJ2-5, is SQTIHQWPATLVQPVGSPLSLECTVEGTSNPNLYWYRQAAGRGLQLLFYSVGIGQISSEVPQNLSASRPQDRQFILSSKKLLLSDSGFYLCAWSEGTGIGETQYFGPGTRLLVL.